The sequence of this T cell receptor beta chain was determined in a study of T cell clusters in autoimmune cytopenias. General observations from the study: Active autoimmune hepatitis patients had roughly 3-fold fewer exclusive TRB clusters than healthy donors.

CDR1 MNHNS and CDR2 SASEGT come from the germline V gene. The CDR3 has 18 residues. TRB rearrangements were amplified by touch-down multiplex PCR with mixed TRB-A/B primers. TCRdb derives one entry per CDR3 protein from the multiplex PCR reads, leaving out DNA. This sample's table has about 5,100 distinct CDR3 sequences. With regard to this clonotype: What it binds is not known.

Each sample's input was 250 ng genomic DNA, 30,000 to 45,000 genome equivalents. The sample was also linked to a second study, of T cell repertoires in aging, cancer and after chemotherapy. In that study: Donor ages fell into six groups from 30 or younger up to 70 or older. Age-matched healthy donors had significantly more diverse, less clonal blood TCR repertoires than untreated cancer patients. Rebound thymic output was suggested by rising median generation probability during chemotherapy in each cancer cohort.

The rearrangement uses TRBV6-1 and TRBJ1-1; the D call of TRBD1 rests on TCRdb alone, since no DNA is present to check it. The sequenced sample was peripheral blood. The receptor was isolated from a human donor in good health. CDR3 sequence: CASSPSGGEGAPNTEAFF.